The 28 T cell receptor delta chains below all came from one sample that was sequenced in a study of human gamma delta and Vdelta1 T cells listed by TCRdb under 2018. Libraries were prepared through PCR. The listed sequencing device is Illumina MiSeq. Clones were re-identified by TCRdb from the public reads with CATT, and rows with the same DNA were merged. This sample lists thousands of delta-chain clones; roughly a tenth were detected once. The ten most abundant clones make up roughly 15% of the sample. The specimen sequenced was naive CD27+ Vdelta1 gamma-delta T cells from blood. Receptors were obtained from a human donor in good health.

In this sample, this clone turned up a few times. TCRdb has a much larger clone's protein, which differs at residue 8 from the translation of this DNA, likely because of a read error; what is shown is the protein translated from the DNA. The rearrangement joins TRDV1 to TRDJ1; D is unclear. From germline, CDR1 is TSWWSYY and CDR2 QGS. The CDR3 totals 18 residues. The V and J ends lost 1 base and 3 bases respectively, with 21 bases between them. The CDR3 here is CALGERLQFPRGPDKLIF. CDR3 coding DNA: TGTGCTCTTGGGGAACGTCTACAATTCCCCCGGGGCCCCGATAAACTCATCTTT.

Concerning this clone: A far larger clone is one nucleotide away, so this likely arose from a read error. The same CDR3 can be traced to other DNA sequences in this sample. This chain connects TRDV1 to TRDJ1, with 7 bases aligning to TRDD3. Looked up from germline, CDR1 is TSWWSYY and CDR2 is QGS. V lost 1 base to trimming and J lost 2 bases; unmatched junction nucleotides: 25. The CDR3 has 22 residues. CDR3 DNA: TGTGCTCTTGGGGAACCCGCTTCACGTCCCGGCTGGGGGGATCGAAGGACCGATAAACTCATCTTT. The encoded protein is CALGEPASRPGWGDRRTDKLIF.

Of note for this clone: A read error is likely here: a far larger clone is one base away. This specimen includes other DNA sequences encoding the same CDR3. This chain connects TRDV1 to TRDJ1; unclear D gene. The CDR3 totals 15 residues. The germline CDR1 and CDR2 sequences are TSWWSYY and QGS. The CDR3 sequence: CALGGRGRAYDKLIF. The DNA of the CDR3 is TGTGCTCTTGGGGGGCGCGGGCGGGCTTACGATAAGCTCATCTTT.

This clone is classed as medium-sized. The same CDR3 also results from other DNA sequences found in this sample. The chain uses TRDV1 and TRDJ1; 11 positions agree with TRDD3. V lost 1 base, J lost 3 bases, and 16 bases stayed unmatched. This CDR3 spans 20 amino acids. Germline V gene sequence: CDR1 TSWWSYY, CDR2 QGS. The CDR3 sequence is CALGERPHWGIKGFPDKLIF. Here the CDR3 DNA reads TGTGCTCTTGGGGAACGCCCACACTGGGGGATAAAGGGTTTCCCCGATAAACTCATCTTT.

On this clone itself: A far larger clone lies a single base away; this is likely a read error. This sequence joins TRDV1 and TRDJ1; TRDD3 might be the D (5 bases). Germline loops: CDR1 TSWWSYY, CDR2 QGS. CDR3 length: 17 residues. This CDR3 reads CALGERRKAGGTDKLTF. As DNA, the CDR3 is TGTGCTCTTGGGGAAAGGCGGAAGGCCGGGGGTACCGATAAACTCACCTTT.

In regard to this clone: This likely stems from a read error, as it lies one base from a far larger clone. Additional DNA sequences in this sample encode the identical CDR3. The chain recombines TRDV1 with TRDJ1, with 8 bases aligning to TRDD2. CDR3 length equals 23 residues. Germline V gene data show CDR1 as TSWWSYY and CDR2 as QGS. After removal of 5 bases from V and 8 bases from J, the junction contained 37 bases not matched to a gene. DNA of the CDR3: TGTGCTCTTGGGAGCAGAAGGCCTTCCTATTCTGACGTGGTAGGGTGGACACGGGGGAAACTCATCTTT. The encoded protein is CALGSRRPSYSDVVGWTRGKLIF.

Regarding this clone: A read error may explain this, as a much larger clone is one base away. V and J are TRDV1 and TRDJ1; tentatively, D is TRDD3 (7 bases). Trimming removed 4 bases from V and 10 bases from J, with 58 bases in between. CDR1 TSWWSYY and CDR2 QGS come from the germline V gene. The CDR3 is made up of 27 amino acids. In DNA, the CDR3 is TGTGCTCTTGGGGGTCTTACCCACACCCAGCCTTCCGCCGCTCTTGTACTGGGGTTTTACAAGGGGGTTGTACTCATCTTT. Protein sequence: CALGGLTHTQPSAALVLGFYKGVVLIF.

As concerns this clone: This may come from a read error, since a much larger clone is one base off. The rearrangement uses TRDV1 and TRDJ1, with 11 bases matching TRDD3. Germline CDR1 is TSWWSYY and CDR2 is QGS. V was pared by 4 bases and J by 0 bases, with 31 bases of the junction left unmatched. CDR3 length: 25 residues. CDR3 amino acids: CALGVSIFRRGKMGDTGGYTDKLIF. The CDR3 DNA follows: TGTGCTCTTGGGGTATCGATCTTCCGCCGTGGGAAAATGGGGGATACGGGGGGATACACCGATAAACTCATCTTT.

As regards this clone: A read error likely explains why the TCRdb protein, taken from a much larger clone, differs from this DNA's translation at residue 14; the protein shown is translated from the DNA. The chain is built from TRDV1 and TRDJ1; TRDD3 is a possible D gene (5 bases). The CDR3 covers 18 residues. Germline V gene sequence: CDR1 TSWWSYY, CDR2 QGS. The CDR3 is CALGVPSRRGSDTNKLIF. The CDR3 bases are TGTGCTCTTGGGGTCCCGTCTCGGAGGGGGTCTGACACCAATAAACTCATCTTT.

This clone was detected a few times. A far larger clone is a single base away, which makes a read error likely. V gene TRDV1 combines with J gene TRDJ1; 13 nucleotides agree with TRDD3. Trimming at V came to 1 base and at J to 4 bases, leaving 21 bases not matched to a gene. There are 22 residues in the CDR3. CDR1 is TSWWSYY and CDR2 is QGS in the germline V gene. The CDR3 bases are TGTGCTCTTGGGGAACCAGAATTCCCAGGTACTGGGGGATACGGGGGGATCGATAAACTCATCTTT. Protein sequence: CALGEPEFPGTGGYGGIDKLIF.

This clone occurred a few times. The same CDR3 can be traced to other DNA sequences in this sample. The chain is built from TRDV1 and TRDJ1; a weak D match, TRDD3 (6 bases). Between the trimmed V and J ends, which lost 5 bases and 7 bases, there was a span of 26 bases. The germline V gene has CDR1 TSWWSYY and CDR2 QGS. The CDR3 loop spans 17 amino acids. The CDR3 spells CALGSSAGGYFRAKLIF. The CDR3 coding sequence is TGTGCTCTTGGGTCCTCGGCTGGTGGATACTTCCGTGCTAAACTCATCTTT.

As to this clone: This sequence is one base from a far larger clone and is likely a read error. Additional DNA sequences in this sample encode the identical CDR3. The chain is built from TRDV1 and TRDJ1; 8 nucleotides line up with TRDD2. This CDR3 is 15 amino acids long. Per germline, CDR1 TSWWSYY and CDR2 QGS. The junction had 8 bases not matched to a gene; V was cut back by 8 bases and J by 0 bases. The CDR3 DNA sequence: TGTGCTCTTTGCCTTCCTAAGGGTTACACCGATAAACTCATCTTT. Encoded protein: CALCLPKGYTDKLIF.

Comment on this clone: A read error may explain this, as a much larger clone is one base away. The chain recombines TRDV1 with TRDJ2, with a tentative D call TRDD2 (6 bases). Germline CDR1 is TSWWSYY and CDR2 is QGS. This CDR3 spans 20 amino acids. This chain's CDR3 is CALGELSGFPFPGTPPQHFF. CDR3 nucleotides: TGTGCTCTTGGGGAACTATCAGGGTTTCCCTTCCCGGGTACCCCTCCCCAACACTTCTTT.

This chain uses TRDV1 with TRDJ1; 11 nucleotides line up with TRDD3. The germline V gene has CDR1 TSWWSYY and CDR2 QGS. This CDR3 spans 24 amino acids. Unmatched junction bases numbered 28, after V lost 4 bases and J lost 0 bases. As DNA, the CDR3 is TGTGCTCTTGGGGCACCTCAGGGGATTCCGTGGGGGATACGCGGACCTACCAACACCGATAAACTCATCTTT. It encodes CALGAPQGIPWGIRGPTNTDKLIF.

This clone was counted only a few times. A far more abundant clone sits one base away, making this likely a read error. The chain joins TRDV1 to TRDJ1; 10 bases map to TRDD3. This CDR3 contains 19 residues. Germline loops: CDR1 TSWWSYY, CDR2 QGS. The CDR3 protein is CARGELNRAQRGIRYKLIF. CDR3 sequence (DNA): TGTGCTCGTGGGGAACTAAATCGTGCCCAGAGGGGGATACGTTATAAACTCATCTTT.

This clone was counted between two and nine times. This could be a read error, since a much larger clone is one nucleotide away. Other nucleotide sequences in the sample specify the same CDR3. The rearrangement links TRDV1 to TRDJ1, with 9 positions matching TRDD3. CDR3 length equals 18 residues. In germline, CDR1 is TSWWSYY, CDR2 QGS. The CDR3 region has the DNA TGTGCTCTTGGGGCCCGATCTGGGGGATCTCGGTACACCGATAAACTTATCTTT. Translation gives CALGARSGGSRYTDKLIF.

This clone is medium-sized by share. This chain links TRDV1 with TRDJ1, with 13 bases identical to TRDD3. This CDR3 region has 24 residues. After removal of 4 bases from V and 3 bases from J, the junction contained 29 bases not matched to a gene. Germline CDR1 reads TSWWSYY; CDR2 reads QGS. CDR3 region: CALGAPSRTPYWGIRDKSADKLIF. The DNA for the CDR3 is TGTGCTCTTGGGGCGCCTTCCCGTACCCCGTACTGGGGGATACGCGATAAATCCGCCGATAAACTCATCTTT.

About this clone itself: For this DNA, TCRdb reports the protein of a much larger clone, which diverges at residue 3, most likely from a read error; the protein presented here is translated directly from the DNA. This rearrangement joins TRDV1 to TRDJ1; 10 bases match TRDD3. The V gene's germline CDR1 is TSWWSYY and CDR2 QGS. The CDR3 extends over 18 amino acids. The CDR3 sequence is CAPGAHLLRTGGSSPLIF. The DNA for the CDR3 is TGTGCTCCTGGGGCCCACCTTCTTCGTACTGGGGGATCCTCCCCACTCATCTTT.

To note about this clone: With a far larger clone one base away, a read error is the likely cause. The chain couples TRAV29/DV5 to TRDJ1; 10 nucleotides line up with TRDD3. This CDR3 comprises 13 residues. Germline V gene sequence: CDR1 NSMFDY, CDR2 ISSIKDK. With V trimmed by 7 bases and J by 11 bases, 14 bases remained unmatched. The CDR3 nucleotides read TGTGCACCCGTATGGGGGATACACCGCGGGCTCATCTTT. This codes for CAPVWGIHRGLIF.

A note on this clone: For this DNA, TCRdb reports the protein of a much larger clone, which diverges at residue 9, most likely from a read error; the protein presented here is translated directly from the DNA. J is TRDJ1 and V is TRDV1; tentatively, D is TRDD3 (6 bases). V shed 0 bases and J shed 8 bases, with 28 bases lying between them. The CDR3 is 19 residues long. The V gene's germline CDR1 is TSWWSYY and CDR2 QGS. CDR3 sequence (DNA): TGTGCTCTTGGGGAACTACGTAAGCCACGATGTACTGGGAACGAAAAACTCATCTTT. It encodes CALGELRKPRCTGNEKLIF.

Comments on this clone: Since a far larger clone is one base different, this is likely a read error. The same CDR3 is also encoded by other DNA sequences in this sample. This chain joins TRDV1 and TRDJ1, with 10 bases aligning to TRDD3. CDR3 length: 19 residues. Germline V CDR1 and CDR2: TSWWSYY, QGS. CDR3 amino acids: CALGELNRAQRGIRYKLIF. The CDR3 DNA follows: TGTGCTCTCGGGGAACTAAATCGTGCCCAGAGGGGGATACGTTATAAACTCATCTTT.

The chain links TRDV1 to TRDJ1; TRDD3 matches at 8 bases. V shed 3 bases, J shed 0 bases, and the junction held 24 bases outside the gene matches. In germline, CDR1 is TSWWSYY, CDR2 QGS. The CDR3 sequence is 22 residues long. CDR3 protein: CALGEPRYPGGLGARNTDKLIF. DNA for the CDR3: TGTGCTCTTGGGGAGCCTCGCTATCCTGGGGGACTCGGGGCCCGAAACACCGATAAACTCATCTTT.

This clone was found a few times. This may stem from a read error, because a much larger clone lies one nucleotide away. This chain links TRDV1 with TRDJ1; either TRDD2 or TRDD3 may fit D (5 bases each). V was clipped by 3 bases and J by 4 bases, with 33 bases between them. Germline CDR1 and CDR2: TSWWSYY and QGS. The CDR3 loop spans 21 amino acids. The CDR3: CALGDRDSSQSRWVVIDKLIF. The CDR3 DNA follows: TGTGCTCTTGGGGATCGGGATTCTTCCCAAAGTCGCTGGGTGGTGATCGATAAACTCATCTTT.

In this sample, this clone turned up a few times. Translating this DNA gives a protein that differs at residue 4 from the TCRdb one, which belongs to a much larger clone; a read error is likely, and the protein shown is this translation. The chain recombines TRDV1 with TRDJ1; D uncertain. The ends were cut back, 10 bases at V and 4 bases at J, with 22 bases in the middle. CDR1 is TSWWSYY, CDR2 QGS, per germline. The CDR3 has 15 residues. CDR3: CAHNARIGGVDKLIF. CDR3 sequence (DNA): TGTGCTCATAACGCCCGGATCGGAGGAGTCGATAAACTCATCTTT.

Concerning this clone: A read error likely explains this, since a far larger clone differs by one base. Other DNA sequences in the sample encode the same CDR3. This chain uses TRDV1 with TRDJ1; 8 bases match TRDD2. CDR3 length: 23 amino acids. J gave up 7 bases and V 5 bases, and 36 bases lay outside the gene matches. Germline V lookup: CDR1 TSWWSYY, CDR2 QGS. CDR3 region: CALGSRRPSYSDVVGWTRGKLIF. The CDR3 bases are TGTGCTCTTGGGAGCAGAAGGCCTTCCTATTCTGACGTGGTAGGATGGACACGGGGTAAACTCATCTTT.

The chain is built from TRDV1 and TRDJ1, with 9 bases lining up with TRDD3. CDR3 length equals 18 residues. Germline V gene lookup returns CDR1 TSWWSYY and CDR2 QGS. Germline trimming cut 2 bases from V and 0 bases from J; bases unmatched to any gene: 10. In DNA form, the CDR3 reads TGTGCTCTTGGGGAAAGGAGGTACTGGGGGAGGTACACCGATAAACTCATCTTT. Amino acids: CALGERRYWGRYTDKLIF.

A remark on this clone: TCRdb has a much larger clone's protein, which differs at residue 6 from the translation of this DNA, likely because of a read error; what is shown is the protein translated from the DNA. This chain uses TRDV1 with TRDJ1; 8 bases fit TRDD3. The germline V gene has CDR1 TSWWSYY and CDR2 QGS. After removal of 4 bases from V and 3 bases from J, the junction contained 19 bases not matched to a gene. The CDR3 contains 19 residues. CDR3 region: CALGGSSSVRWGYPDKLIF. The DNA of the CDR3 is TGTGCTCTTGGGGGCAGCTCTTCCGTCCGCTGGGGATACCCCGATAAACTCATCTTT.

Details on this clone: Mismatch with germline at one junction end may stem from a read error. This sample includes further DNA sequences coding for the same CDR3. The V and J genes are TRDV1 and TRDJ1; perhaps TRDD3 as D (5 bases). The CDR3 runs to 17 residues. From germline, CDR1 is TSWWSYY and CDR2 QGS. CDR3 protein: CALGYSRGRGTLGKLIF. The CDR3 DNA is TGTGCCCTTGGGTACTCAAGGGGACGGGGTACGCTAGGTAAACTCATCTTT.